The clone carrying this T cell receptor (beta chain) was picked up one time. The antigen remains unidentified. This specimen comes from a study of cytomegalovirus exposure and HLA in healthy donors. Germline-derived CDR1 and CDR2 are MNHEY and SVGAGI. With V trimmed by 6 bases and J by 10 bases, 12 bases remained unmatched. This CDR3 contains 13 residues. PCR used 60 Vbeta primers and 13 Jbeta primers. Sequencing was performed with immunoSEQ multiplex PCR; in TCRdb, only in-frame clones are kept and a portion is missing. The profile shows 130,000 to 150,000 clones, 75% to 80% of them singletons. Study observations and caveats: Presence/absence analyses took donor sequencing depth as roughly uniform.

The source of this sequence is a woman between 25 and 40 years old in good health and CMV-seronegative. The specimen was PBMCs. The genes are TRBV6-5 and TRBJ2-7; TRBD1 matches 7 bases. The CDR3 is CASRGTGTARQYF. As DNA, the CDR3 is TGTGCCAGCAGGGGGACCGGGACAGCAAGACAGTACTTC.